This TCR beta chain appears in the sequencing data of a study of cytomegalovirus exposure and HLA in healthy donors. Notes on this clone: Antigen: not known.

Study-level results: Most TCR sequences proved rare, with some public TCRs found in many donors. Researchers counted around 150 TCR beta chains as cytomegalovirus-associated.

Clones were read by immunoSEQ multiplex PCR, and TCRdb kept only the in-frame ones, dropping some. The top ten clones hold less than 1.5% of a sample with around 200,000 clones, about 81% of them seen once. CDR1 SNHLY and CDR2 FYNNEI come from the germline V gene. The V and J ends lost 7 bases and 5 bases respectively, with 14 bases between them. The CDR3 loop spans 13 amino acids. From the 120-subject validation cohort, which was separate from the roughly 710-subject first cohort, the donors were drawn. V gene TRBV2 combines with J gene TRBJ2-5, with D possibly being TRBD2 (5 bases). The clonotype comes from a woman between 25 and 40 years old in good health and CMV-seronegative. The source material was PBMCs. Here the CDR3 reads CASNGLLGETQYF. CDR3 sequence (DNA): TGTGCCAGCAACGGACTCCTCGGCGAGACCCAGTACTTC.